This entry lists 2 T cell receptor beta chains sequenced from one sample in a study of Ad26.COV2.S vaccination and SARS-CoV-2 variants. Sequencing used immunoSEQ multiplex PCR; TCRdb keeps in-frame clones, though not all of them. The sample shows roughly 680,000 clones, 89% of them seen only once. Described treatment: some 20 received Ad26.COV2.S at low or high dose, single or two shots; roughly 5 received placebo; per-sample allocation not given. Sample collection was performed on day 63 after the first vaccine or placebo injection. Material: peripheral blood, obtained in a trial of Ad26.COV2.S vaccine versus placebo. Receptors were obtained from a person between 18 and 59 years old who received the Ad26.COV2.S COVID-19 vaccine or a placebo.

This clone turned up a few times. The genes are TRBV10-1 and TRBJ2-7, with D unresolved. Germline V CDR1 and CDR2: WNHNN, SYGVQD (reference sequence). Between the trimmed V and J ends, which lost 4 bases and 6 bases, there was a span of 13 bases. The CDR3 loop spans 13 amino acids. In DNA, the CDR3 is TGCGCCAGCAGTGCCTTTTCGGGTGGCGAGCAGTACTTC. Protein: CASSAFSGGEQYF.

The V gene is TRBV24-1, the J gene TRBJ1-2; no clear D. The CDR3 contains 16 residues. Germline V gives CDR1 KGHDR, CDR2 SFDVKD. V lost 3 bases to trimming and J lost 4 bases, with 17 bases between them. The DNA for the CDR3 is TGTGCCACCAGTGATCCGTACACACCTTTTAGCTATGGCTACACCTTC. Its protein product is CATSDPYTPFSYGYTF.